What follows are 29 T cell receptor beta chains derived from one specimen sequenced in a study of siplizumab effects on memory and regulatory T cells. Sequencing was performed with immunoSEQ multiplex PCR; in TCRdb, only in-frame clones are kept and a portion is missing. Of 100,000 or so clones in the sample, just over 90% are singletons; the top ten hold around 0.15%. Sequencing was performed on non-Treg CD4+ T cells sorted from blood. The receptors shown here come from a human donor in good health.

This clone was recorded a few times. This chain uses TRBV7-9 with TRBJ1-1, with D unclear. The CDR3 covers 12 residues. The germline CDR1 and CDR2 sequences are SEHNR and FQNEAQ (reference sequence). Trimming stripped 5 bases from V and 4 bases from J, with 8 bases between. CDR3 coding DNA: TGTGCCAGCAGCCCCGAAAGCACTGAAGCTTTCTTT. Translating gives CASSPESTEAFF.

The chain couples TRBV6-1 to TRBJ2-1; 9 bases are shared with TRBD2. V lost 7 bases to trimming and J lost 4 bases; unmatched junction nucleotides: 5. The germline V gene encodes CDR1 MNHNS and CDR2 SASEGT. This CDR3 is built from 14 residues. CDR3 loop: CASKQRGVYNEQFF. The CDR3 DNA reads as TGTGCCAGCAAACAGCGGGGGGTTTACAATGAGCAGTTCTTC.

This clone is a singleton in its sample. The V call is TRBV18, the J call TRBJ1-6; weak D call: TRBD1 (6 bases). The germline gives CDR1 KGHSH, CDR2 LQKENI. V was shortened by 3 bases and J by 14 bases, with 17 bases between the two germline ends. CDR3 size: 14 residues. This CDR3 reads CASSPDSSKGALHF. CDR3 DNA: TGTGCCAGCTCACCCGACAGTTCGAAGGGGGCCCTCCACTTT.

The CDR3 protein is CASSQGLRRGYTF. For the CDR3, the DNA is TGTGCCAGCAGCCAAGGCCTAAGGCGGGGCTACACCTTC. The rearrangement joins TRBV16 to TRBJ1-2; D remains ambiguous. V lost 2 bases and J 8 bases, leaving 12 bases between the germline ends. The CDR3 contains 13 residues. The germline CDR1 and CDR2 sequences are KGHSY and FQNENV.

The J gene is TRBJ2-7, the V gene TRBV11-2, with D unresolved. The ends were cut back, 5 bases at V and 5 bases at J, with 13 bases in the middle. The CDR3 extends over 13 amino acids. Germline V gene sequence: CDR1 SGHAT, CDR2 FQNNGV. CDR3 in amino acids: CASSRVRFNEQYF. CDR3 sequence (DNA): TGTGCCAGCAGCCGGGTCAGGTTTAACGAGCAGTACTTC.

The chain combines TRBV10-1 with TRBJ2-7; a possible D gene is TRBD2 (7 bases). The CDR3 length is 14 residues. The V and J ends lost 2 bases and 2 bases respectively, with 10 bases between them. Germline-derived CDR1 and CDR2 are WNHNN and SYGVQD (reference sequence). CDR3 nucleotide sequence: TGCGCCAGCAGTGAGACGGGGGGCCCCTACGAGCAGTACTTC. Translating gives CASSETGGPYEQYF.

The rearrangement joins TRBV25-1 to TRBJ2-7, with D possibly TRBD2 on 5 matching bases. CDR1 MGHDK and CDR2 SYGVNS come from the germline V gene. The length of the CDR3 is 12 residues. Trimming shortened V by 8 bases and J by 0 bases, and 8 bases separated the two germline ends. CDR3: CASRESSYEQYF. As DNA, the CDR3 is TGTGCCAGCCGGGAAAGCTCCTACGAGCAGTACTTC.

The chain is built from TRBV27 and TRBJ1-5, with D tentatively TRBD1 (6 bases). The CDR3 is made up of 15 amino acids. Germline CDR1 and CDR2: MNHEY and SMNVEV (reference sequence). Trimming shortened V by 3 bases and J by 7 bases, and 16 bases separated the two germline ends. CDR3 residues: CASSLRWGAEQPQHF. The DNA of the CDR3 is TGTGCCAGCAGTTTGAGGTGGGGGGCTGAACAGCCCCAGCATTTT.

The rearrangement links TRBV7-9 to TRBJ2-3, with D perhaps TRBD1 (5 bases). The CDR3 is 11 amino acids. With 7 bases removed from V and 9 bases from J, the gap between germline ends came to 11 bases. Germline V gene sequence: CDR1 SEHNR, CDR2 FQNEAQ (reference sequence). In DNA, the CDR3 is TGTGCCAGCACAAAACAGGTGACGCAGTATTTT. Translating gives CASTKQVTQYF.

The V gene is TRBV11-2, the J gene TRBJ1-5; 8 bases are shared with TRBD1. Germline assignment: CDR1 SGHAT and CDR2 FQNNGV. Trimming took 5 bases from V and 5 from J; bases not matched to a gene: 2. This CDR3 has 13 residues. CDR3 sequence: CASSGTGDQPQHF. CDR3 nucleotide sequence: TGTGCCAGCAGCGGGACAGGCGATCAGCCCCAGCATTTT.

V and J are TRBV27 and TRBJ2-1, with 9 bases that match TRBD1. Germline values: CDR1 MNHEY, CDR2 SMNVEV (reference sequence). This CDR3 region has 16 residues. The ends lost 3 bases at V and 6 bases at J; junction bases unmatched: 9. CDR3 nucleotide sequence: TGTGCCAGCAGTTTGGCCGACAGGGGGGTCGGCAATGAGCAGTTCTTC. Translated, it gives CASSLADRGVGNEQFF.

The count of this clone is one. The chain uses TRBV28 and TRBJ1-3, with D possibly TRBD1 on 5 matching bases. Germline V CDR1 and CDR2: MDHEN, SYDVKM. The CDR3 length is 15 residues. V was cut by 9 bases and J by 0 bases, with 15 bases left in between. The CDR3 coding sequence is TGTGCCAGTGTACCGACAGCTCTCTCTGGAAACACCATATATTTT. Its translation: CASVPTALSGNTIYF.

V gene TRBV2 combines with J gene TRBJ2-3, with 14 bases aligning to TRBD2. The V gene end was trimmed by 1 base and the J gene end by 3 bases; junction bases not matched to a gene: 12. Germline-derived CDR1 and CDR2 are SNHLY and FYNNEI. The length of the CDR3 is 20 residues. The DNA of the CDR3 is TGTGCCAGCAGTGAAGAAGTGACTAGCGGGGGGGCTTTAAGGACAGATACGCAGTATTTT. This translates into CASSEEVTSGGALRTDTQYF.

V and J are TRBV11-2 and TRBJ2-4; possibly TRBD2 for D (6 bases). CDR1 SGHAT and CDR2 FQNNGV come from the germline V gene. The germline V and J ends were trimmed by 0 bases and 5 bases, with 11 bases remaining between them. This CDR3 is 15 amino acids long. The CDR3: CASSLEAGRENIQYF. CDR3 in DNA: TGTGCCAGCAGCTTAGAGGCGGGGCGCGAAAACATTCAGTACTTC.

The chain carries TRBV18 and TRBJ1-6; tentatively, D is TRBD1 (5 bases). Germline assignment: CDR1 KGHSH and CDR2 LQKENI. Trimming removed 3 bases from V and 7 bases from J, with 22 bases in between. This CDR3 is built from 18 residues. The CDR3 region is CASSPLGYRQRQNSPLHF. The CDR3 nucleotides are TGTGCCAGCTCACCCCTCGGTTACCGACAGCGCCAAAATTCACCCCTCCACTTT.

This clone has just one count. This sequence joins TRBV7-2 and TRBJ1-5; 8 nucleotides agree with TRBD1. Germline V gives CDR1 SGHTA, CDR2 FQGNSA. With V trimmed by 4 bases and J by 2 bases, 1 base remained unmatched. This CDR3 is built from 14 residues. CDR3 DNA sequence: TGTGCCAGCAGCTCACAGGGGGGCAATCAGCCCCAGCATTTT. Amino acids: CASSSQGGNQPQHF.

The count of this clone is one. The chain has TRBV6-1 and TRBJ2-5; D perhaps matches TRBD2 (5 bases). V was pared by 6 bases and J by 5 bases, with 13 bases between. This CDR3 spans 13 amino acids. Per germline, CDR1 MNHNS and CDR2 SASEGT. The CDR3 coding sequence is TGTGCCAGCAGCCTAATTCGAGGGGAGACCCAGTACTTC. It specifies CASSLIRGETQYF.

The CDR3 region has the DNA TGTGCCATCAGTGAGTCGGATGGGGCCGGGTCCTATGGCTACACCTTC. This translates into CAISESDGAGSYGYTF. The chain links TRBV10-3 to TRBJ1-2; tentatively, D is TRBD1 (5 bases). Germline V CDR1 and CDR2: ENHRY, SYGVKD. V was pared by 0 bases and J by 4 bases, with 15 bases between. The length of the CDR3 is 16 residues.

This CDR3 reads CASSPSRAPGEQYF. As DNA, the CDR3 is TGTGCCAGCTCACCATCCCGGGCCCCAGGCGAGCAGTACTTC. This chain joins TRBV18 and TRBJ2-7; D not resolved. Trimming left V 2 bases short and J 6 bases short, with 14 bases between. This CDR3 has 14 residues. CDR1 is KGHSH, CDR2 LQKENI, per germline.

The chain has TRBV7-9 and TRBJ1-1; D gene uncertain. Trimming took 3 bases from V and 1 from J, leaving 6 bases between them. The CDR3 is 13 residues long. Germline V gene sequence: CDR1 SEHNR, CDR2 FQNEAQ (reference sequence). CDR3 nucleotides: TGTGCCAGCAGCTTTGGTGGGAACACTGAAGCTTTCTTT. It translates to CASSFGGNTEAFF.

This clone was recorded once. The chain recombines TRBV11-2 with TRBJ2-5; D is undetermined. Germline V lookup: CDR1 SGHAT, CDR2 FQNNGV. CDR3 length: 11 amino acids. V was clipped by 5 bases and J by 1 base, with 2 bases between them. The CDR3 nucleotides are TGTGCCAGCAGCCGCCAAGAGACCCAGTACTTC. Residues: CASSRQETQYF.

This chain connects TRBV10-3 to TRBJ1-3, with TRBD1 matching over 7 bases. Trimming cost V 8 bases and J 1 base; bases outside gene matches: 11. CDR1 is ENHRY and CDR2 is SYGVKD in the germline V gene. CDR3 length: 16 amino acids. The CDR3 bases are TGTGCCATCCAGGAGACAGGGACACTATCTGGAAACACCATATATTTT. Protein sequence: CAIQETGTLSGNTIYF.

This rearrangement joins TRBV27 to TRBJ1-2, with D perhaps matching TRBD1 (5 bases). The V gene lost 0 bases and the J gene lost 4 bases, with 18 bases spanning the gap. The germline V gene has CDR1 MNHEY and CDR2 SMNVEV (reference sequence). The CDR3 sequence is 17 residues long. The CDR3 loop reads CASSLSQGRLGLYGYTF. CDR3 in DNA: TGTGCCAGCAGTTTATCGCAGGGCCGCCTGGGACTCTATGGCTACACCTTC.

The gene calls are TRBV28 and TRBJ2-6; 9 nucleotides match TRBD1. The CDR3 length is 18 residues. The germline V gene has CDR1 MDHEN and CDR2 SYDVKM. V trimming: 5 bases; J trimming: 4 bases; junction bases outside the gene matches: 12. In nucleotides, the CDR3 is TGTGCCAGCAGTGAGGTACAGGGGGCGGGGGCAGGGGCCAACGTCCTGACTTTC. Translation gives CASSEVQGAGAGANVLTF. The full variable domain, in which reference TRBV28 and TRBJ2-6 provide the parts outside the CDR3, is DVKVTQSSRYLVKRTGEKVFLECVQDMDHENMFWYRQDPGLGLRLIYFSYDVKMKEKGDIPEGYSVSREKKERFSLILESASTNQTSMYLCASSEVQGAGAGANVLTFGAGSRLTVL.

The chain has TRBV7-9 and TRBJ1-5; 7 nucleotides agree with TRBD1. The germline V gene encodes CDR1 SEHNR and CDR2 FQNEAQ (reference sequence). This CDR3 is 13 amino acids long. V trimming: 3 bases; J trimming: 7 bases; junction bases outside the gene matches: 3. The CDR3 protein is CASSFTGVQPQHF. The CDR3, as DNA: TGTGCCAGCAGCTTTACAGGGGTCCAGCCCCAGCATTTT. Filled out from reference TRBV7-9 and TRBJ1-5, the complete variable domain reads DTGVSQNPRHKITKRGQNVTFRCDPISEHNRLYWYRQTLGQGPEFLTYFQNEAQLEKSRLLSDRFSAERPKGSFSTLEIQRTEQGDSAMYLCASSFTGVQPQHFGDGTRLSIL.

The rearrangement joins TRBV5-1 to TRBJ2-1; unclear D gene. In germline, CDR1 is SGHRS, CDR2 YFSETQ. The CDR3 covers 16 residues. The ends were cut back, 1 base at V and 8 bases at J, with 19 bases in the middle. Here the CDR3 DNA reads TGCGCCAGCAGCTTGAACTCCCACGCCCTGGGCTATGAGCAGTTCTTC. Translating gives CASSLNSHALGYEQFF. Together with reference TRBV5-1 and TRBJ2-1, the CDR3 gives the full variable domain: KAGVTQTPRYLIKTRGQQVTLSCSPISGHRSVSWYQQTPGQGLQFLFEYFSETQRNKGNFPGRFSGRQFSNSRSEMNVSTLELGDSALYLCASSLNSHALGYEQFFGPGTRLTVL.

The chain recombines TRBV6-1 with TRBJ2-3, with 8 bases identical to TRBD2. This CDR3 is 12 amino acids long. Germline loops: CDR1 MNHNS, CDR2 SASEGT. V was pared by 5 bases and J by 6 bases, with 1 base of the junction left unmatched. The CDR3, as DNA: TGTGCCAGCAGTCGGGGGGGGGATACGCAGTATTTT. It translates to CASSRGGDTQYF.

In the case of this clone: The junction differs from germline at one of its ends, possibly a read error. The chain employs TRBV15 and TRBJ1-4; D remains unclear. The CDR3 runs to 13 residues. CDR1 and CDR2 (germline): LNHNV, YYDKDF (reference sequence). The CDR3 region has the DNA TGTGCCACCAGCAGAGAGGAGGTCGGGCAGACGCATTTT. This codes for CATSREEVGQTHF.

This chain links TRBV7-3 with TRBJ2-7; D is perhaps TRBD1 (5 bases). The CDR3 is made up of 14 amino acids. The V and J ends lost 5 bases and 5 bases respectively, with 16 bases between them. CDR1 and CDR2 from the germline V gene are SGHTA and FQGTGA. This CDR3 reads CASSSDSPLDEQYF. Here the CDR3 DNA reads TGTGCCAGCAGCAGTGACAGCCCTTTGGACGAGCAGTACTTC.